The rows below give T cell receptor beta chains drawn from one sample of a study of monozygotic twins with cystic fibrosis. Produced via immunoSEQ multiplex PCR; TCRdb's table is partial and in-frame only. The sample lists 25,000 or so clones; just over 90% were seen once. Sequencing was performed on blood. The receptors come from a girl aged 2 to 10 with cystic fibrosis. Both conserved end residues are part of each CDR3. A D gene is named only where the DNA matches it firmly. Expanded clones get a size class; other rows say once, few or many, or leave the size out.

v_call,cdr3_length,clone_size,d_call,j_call,cdr3_aa,cdr3_nt
TRBV4-3,15,.,TRBD1,TRBJ1-3,CASSQDSGGGNTIYF,TGCGCCAGCAGCCAAGATTCAGGGGGCGGAAACACCATATATTTT
TRBV4-3,16,.,TRBD1,TRBJ1-2,CASSQDYQGAPYGYTF,TGCGCCAGCAGCCAAGATTATCAGGGGGCACCGTATGGCTACACCTTC
TRBV15,14,.,TRBD2,TRBJ2-1,CATSSNSGGSEQFF,TGTGCCACCAGCAGTAATAGCGGGGGAAGTGAGCAGTTCTTC
TRBV6-4,15,.,.,TRBJ1-5,CASRTQANSNQPQHF,TGTGCCAGCAGAACACAGGCTAATAGCAATCAGCCCCAGCATTTT
TRBV4-1,15,.,.,TRBJ2-3,CASSRSGGSTDTQYF,TGCGCCAGCAGCCGGAGTGGGGGGAGCACAGATACGCAGTATTTT
TRBV25-1,14,.,.,TRBJ2-2,CASISSEKTGELFF,TGTGCCAGCATCTCGAGTGAGAAAACCGGGGAGCTGTTTTTT
TRBV5-5,14,.,.,TRBJ1-2,CASSFLAGYDGYTF,TGTGCCAGCAGCTTCTTGGCAGGGTACGATGGCTACACCTTC
TRBV6-4,17,.,.,TRBJ1-4,CGDPARVQGQNNEKLFF,TGTGGTGACCCTGCCCGGGTCCAGGGCCAGAATAATGAAAAACTGTTTTTT
TRBV4-1,17,.,TRBD1,TRBJ2-7,CASSQAHMDRVGHEQYF,TGCGCCAGCAGCCAAGCGCACATGGACAGGGTAGGACACGAGCAGTACTTC
TRBV7-2,14,.,.,TRBJ1-2,CASSLAGLDYGYTF,TGTGCCAGCAGCTTAGCAGGGCTGGACTATGGCTACACCTTC
TRBV4-1,14,once,TRBD2,TRBJ2-5,CASSHGTSRETQYF,TGCGCCAGCAGCCACGGGACTAGCCGGGAGACCCAGTACTTC